This T cell receptor beta chain was captured in a study of CD8 T cells in ankylosing spondylitis. Broader study findings: Disease-associated clonotypes exhibited CD8+ identity and were relatively infrequent in peripheral blood. Seemingly distinctive of ankylosing spondylitis blood was a TCR beta motif formed by eight highly homologous variants. In synovial fluid and blood from reactive arthritis, some motif variants were previously reported. The authors reported significant enrichment of disease-linked clones in matched ankylosing spondylitis synovial fluid.

Unmatched junction bases numbered 15, after V lost 5 bases and J lost 10 bases. CDR1 MNHEY and CDR2 SMNVEV come from the germline V gene (reference sequence). The CDR3 totals 15 residues. A single record per CDR3 protein comes from TCRdb applying MiXCR to the 5' RACE reads. In the table there are approximately 340,000 distinct CDR3 sequences, roughly 14% of which are singletons. On this clonotype itself: What it binds is unknown.

Sequencing input: blood, either unsorted or a sorted T cell fraction (not recorded which). This TCR came from a male donor with ankylosing spondylitis or in good health (not recorded which). The rearrangement links TRBV27 to TRBJ1-1; 8 bases agree with TRBD1. CDR3 bases: TGTGCCAGCAGTCCCGGACAGGGTCAGAAGAGAGTAGCTTTCTTT. Amino acids: CASSPGQGQKRVAFF.